This T cell receptor beta chain comes out of a study of CD8 T cells in Susac syndrome. The study used treatment-naive patients who had stable or active relapsing-remitting disease as multiple sclerosis controls. Random hexamers served to reverse transcribe roughly 0.5 to 1 ug RNA. Using its own MiXCR run on the immunoSEQ multiplex PCR reads, TCRdb lists one record per CDR3 protein. The sample lists a few hundred thousand distinct CDR3 sequences; more than 85% were seen once. The V end was cut by 0 bases, the J end by 3 bases, with 27 bases between. This CDR3 region has 20 residues. The germline CDR1 and CDR2 sequences are PRHDT and FYEKMQ (reference sequence).

Sample: CD8+ T cells from PBMCs. The V call is TRBV13, the J call TRBJ2-7; D perhaps matches TRBD2 (6 bases). This receptor was taken from a human donor with multiple sclerosis. The CDR3 DNA sequence: TGTGCCAGCAGCTTAGGTCGGGAGATCCCCACCGAAAACCTCAACTACGAGCAGTACTTC. Amino acid sequence: CASSLGREIPTENLNYEQYF.